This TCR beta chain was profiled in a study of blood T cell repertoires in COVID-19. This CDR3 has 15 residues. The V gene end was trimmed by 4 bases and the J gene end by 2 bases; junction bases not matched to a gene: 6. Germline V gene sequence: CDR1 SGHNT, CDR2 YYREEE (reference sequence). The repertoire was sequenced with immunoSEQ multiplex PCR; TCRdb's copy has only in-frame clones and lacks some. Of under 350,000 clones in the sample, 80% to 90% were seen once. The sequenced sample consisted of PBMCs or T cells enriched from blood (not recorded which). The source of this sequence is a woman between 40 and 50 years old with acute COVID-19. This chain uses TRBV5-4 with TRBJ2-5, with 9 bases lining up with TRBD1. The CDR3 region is CASSTGTGTQETQYF. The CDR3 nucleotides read TGTGCCAGCAGCACCGGGACAGGGACTCAAGAGACCCAGTACTTC. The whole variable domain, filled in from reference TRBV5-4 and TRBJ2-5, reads ETGVTQSPTHLIKTRGQQVTLRCSSQSGHNTVSWYQQALGQGPQFIFQYYREEENGRGNFPPRFSGLQFPNYSSELNVNALELDDSALYLCASSTGTGTQETQYFGPGTRLLVL.